What follows describes a single T cell receptor (beta chain). The record originates from a study of blood T cell repertoires in COVID-19. Study information: From the United States, Italy and Spain came samples of acute and convalescent COVID-19. T cells, B-cell-depleted T cells, or PBMCs provided the cDNA or gDNA that served as material.

CDR1 and CDR2 from the germline V gene are LGHDT and YNNKEL (reference sequence). The V end was cut by 1 base, the J end by 4 bases, with 10 bases between. This CDR3 comprises 14 residues. The protocol was immunoSEQ multiplex PCR, while the TCRdb copy is restricted to in-frame clones and leaves out a portion. This table has a few hundred thousand clones, about 89% appearing once. Seattle participants joined during active infection and were tracked over time. The chain carries TRBV3-1 (or the pseudogene TRBV3-2) and TRBJ1-2; D remains unclear. The receptor was derived from a woman under 40 with COVID-19, enrolled during active disease. What was sequenced was peripheral blood. In DNA form, the CDR3 reads TGTGCCAGCAGCCAAGTGCCGGACTCCTATGGCTACACCTTC. The encoded protein is CASSQVPDSYGYTF.